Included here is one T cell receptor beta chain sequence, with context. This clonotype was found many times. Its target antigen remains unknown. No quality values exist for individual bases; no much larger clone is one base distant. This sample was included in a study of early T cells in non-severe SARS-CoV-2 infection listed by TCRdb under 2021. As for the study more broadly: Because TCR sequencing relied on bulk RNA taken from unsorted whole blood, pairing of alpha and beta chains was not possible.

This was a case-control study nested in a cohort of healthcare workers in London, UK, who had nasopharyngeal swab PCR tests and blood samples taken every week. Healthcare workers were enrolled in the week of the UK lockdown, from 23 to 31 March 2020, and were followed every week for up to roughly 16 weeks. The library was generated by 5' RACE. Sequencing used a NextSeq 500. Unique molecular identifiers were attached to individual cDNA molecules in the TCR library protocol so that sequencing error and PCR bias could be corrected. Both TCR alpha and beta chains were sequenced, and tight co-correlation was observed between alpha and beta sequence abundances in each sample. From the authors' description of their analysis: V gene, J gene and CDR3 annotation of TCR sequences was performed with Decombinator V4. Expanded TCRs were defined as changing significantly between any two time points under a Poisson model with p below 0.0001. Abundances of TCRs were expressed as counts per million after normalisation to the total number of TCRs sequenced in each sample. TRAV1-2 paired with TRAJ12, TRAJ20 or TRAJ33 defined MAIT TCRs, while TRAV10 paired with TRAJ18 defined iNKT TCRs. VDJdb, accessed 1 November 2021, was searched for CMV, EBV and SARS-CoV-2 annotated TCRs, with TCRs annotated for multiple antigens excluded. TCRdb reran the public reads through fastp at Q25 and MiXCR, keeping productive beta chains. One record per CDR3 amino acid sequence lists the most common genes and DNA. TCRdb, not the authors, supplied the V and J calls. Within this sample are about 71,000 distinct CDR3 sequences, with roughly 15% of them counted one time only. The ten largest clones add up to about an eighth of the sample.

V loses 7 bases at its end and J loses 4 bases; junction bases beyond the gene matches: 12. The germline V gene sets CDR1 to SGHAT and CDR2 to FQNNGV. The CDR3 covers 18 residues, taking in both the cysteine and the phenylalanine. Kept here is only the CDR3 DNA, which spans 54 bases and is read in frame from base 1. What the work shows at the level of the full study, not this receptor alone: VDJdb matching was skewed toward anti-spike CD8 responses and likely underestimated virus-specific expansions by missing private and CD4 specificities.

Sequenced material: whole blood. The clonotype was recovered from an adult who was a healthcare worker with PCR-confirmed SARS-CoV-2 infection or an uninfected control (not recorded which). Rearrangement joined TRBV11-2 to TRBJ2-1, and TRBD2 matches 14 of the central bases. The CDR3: CASIKGLAGADAYNEQFF. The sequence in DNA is TGTGCCAGCATCAAGGGACTAGCGGGGGCCGATGCATACAATGAGCAGTTCTTC.